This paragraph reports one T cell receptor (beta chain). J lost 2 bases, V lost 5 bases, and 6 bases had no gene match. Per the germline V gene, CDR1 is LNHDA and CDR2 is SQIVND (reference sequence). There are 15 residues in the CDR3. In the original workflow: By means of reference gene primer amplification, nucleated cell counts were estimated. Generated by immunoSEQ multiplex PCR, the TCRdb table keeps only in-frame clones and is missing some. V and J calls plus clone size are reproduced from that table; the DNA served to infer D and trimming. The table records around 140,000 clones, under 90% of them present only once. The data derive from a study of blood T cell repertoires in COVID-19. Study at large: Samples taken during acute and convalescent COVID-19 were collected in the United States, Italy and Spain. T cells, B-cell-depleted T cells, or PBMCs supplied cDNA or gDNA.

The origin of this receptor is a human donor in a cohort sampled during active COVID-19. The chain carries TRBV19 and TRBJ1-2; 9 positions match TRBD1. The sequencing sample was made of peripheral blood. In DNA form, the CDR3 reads TGTGCCAGTAGTTTAGGGGGACAGGGCAACTATGGCTACACCTTC. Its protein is CASSLGGQGNYGYTF.